This T cell receptor beta chain was profiled in a study of T cell clonotyping in hematopoietic cell transplantation (dated by TCRdb to the early 2020s). Context from the whole study: The study collected some 140 blood samples from under 45 consecutive transplant recipients and their related donors. Recruitment of patients ran from September 2015 to early 2017, and follow-up continued until late 2020 or until death. On the study overall, not on this receptor specifically: After transplant, TCR diversity in recipients dropped, and pathologically expanded clonotypes climbed progressively between day 30 and day 180. Recipient repertoires showed only a small fraction of overlap with donor repertoires, and over 95% appeared de novo at the given depth. The sample size was limited, and because cells were not sorted, the contributions of CD4 and CD8 repertoires could not be separated. Donor and pretransplant recipient Inverse Simpson Index values predicted broader posttransplant TCR repertoire diversity.

TCR beta CDR3 regions were amplified from genomic DNA with the immunoSEQ assay, a bias-controlled multiplex PCR using V- and J-specific primers. In a second PCR step, the CDR3 amplicons were tagged with a proprietary barcode plus Illumina adapter sequences. CDR3 libraries were sequenced on an Illumina MiSeq instrument. The paper's processing steps were these. Export and quality control were done with immunoSEQ Analyzer 3.0, while downstream analyses used R Bioconductor and Immunarch. Only productive rearrangements in the normalized downsampled data set were used to calculate repertoire metrics. In the normalized cohort, a clonotype counted as pathologically expanded if the clonotype was larger than 5 templates. The Inverse Simpson Index served as the measure of repertoire diversity. To capture all clonotypes, CMV-specificity analyses were performed on the non-normalized data set. Here the immuneACCESS table is served through TCRdb, limited to in-frame sequences with V and J called. Missing clones are a known gap in these copies; in checked studies unresolved V genes cover under half, and the rest lacks a known reason. The V and J calls and clone size are taken from that table; D and trimming were inferred from the DNA. The sample has 70,000 or so clones on record, about 94% of them singletons. The ten largest clones capture 1.5% to 2% of the sample.

Unmatched junction bases come to 5, with V trimmed by 6 bases and J by 11 bases. The germline V gene specifies SGHTS as CDR1 and YDEGEE as CDR2. Measured from the cysteine to the phenylalanine, the CDR3 is 10 residues long. Of all the DNA, just the CDR3 is kept, 30 bases in frame from base 1. Related transplant donors provided blood samples for TCR beta sequencing. Nuclei Lysis Solution was used to extract genomic DNA from fresh or cryopreserved unfractionated peripheral blood mononuclear cells. As to this clone: The clone's antigen remains unknown. Base qualities are missing; no much larger clone stands one base away.

This receptor was obtained from a man in his fifties or sixties in good health. Some clones in this sample may be carry-over from other donors' samples. The sequenced material came from peripheral blood mononuclear cells. The sequence links TRBV5-8 to TRBJ2-7; 7 bases in the middle match TRBD1. The CDR3 protein sequence reads: CASTPQGEYF. The DNA sequence is TGTGCCAGCACCCCCCAGGGGGAGTACTTC. The CDR3, completed at both ends by the reference TRBV5-8 and TRBJ2-7 genes, gives the full variable domain EAGVTQSPTHLIKTRGQQATLRCSPISGHTSVYWYQQALGLGLQFLLWYDEGEERNRGNFPPRFSGRQFPNYSSELNVNALELEDSALYLCASTPQGEYFGPGTRLTVT.